Listed below are T cell receptor beta chains from one sample, sequenced in a study of tumor-infiltrating lymphocytes in primary liver carcinoma. TCRdb itself ran the multiplex PCR reads through MiXCR, one entry per CDR3 protein. The sample contains 90,000 to 150,000 distinct CDR3 sequences, roughly 75% of which appear only once. Sequences were obtained from tumor-adjacent normal liver tissue. Receptors originate from a woman aged 60-75 years with primary liver carcinoma and hepatitis B virus infection. Each CDR3 is given with its conserved first and last residue. A D gene is named only where the DNA matches it firmly. A row's size may be missing; if present it is once, few, many or a size class.

v_gene,d_gene,j_gene,abundance,CDR3aa,CDR3nt
TRBV12-3/TRBV12-4,NA,TRBJ1-3,NA,CGSPVGYSGNTIYF,TGTGGCAGCCCGGTGGGCTACTCTGGAAACACTATATATTTT
TRBV6-5,NA,TRBJ2-1,NA,CAISYGNEQFF,TGTGCCATTAGTTACGGCAATGAGCAGTTCTTC
TRBV30,NA,TRBJ1-1,many,CAWSGGLAEAFF,TGTGCCTGGAGTGGGGGGCTAGCTGAAGCTTTCTTT
TRBV5-1,NA,TRBJ1-2,many,CASSLVWGQEYGYTF,TGCGCCAGCAGCTTGGTCTGGGGGCAGGAGTATGGCTACACCTTC
TRBV25-1,NA,TRBJ2-2,NA,CDSDDSIRGLFF,TGTGACAGCGACGACTCCATACGAGGGCTGTTTTTT
TRBV10-2,NA,TRBJ2-1,NA,CATGAGTGNEQFF,TGCGCCACCGGAGCCGGGACTGGGAATGAACAGTTCTTC
TRBV6-1,NA,TRBJ1-1,NA,CASGPTTLNAEAFF,TGTGCCAGCGGGCCAACAACCTTGAACGCTGAAGCTTTCTTT
TRBV29-1,TRBD1,TRBJ2-3,NA,CSAVGTGLADTQYF,TGCAGTGCTGTGGGGACAGGGCTGGCAGATACGCAGTATTTT
TRBV6-1,NA,TRBJ2-1,NA,CASSEELARYNEHFF,TGTGCCAGCAGCGAAGAGCTAGCGAGATACAATGAGCACTTCTTC
TRBV24-1,NA,TRBJ2-7,few,CATSDLSRQYF,TGTGCCACCAGTGACCTTAGCAGGCAGTACTTC
TRBV4-1,NA,TRBJ1-2,once,CTSSQDGYEGYTF,TGCACCAGCAGCCAAGACGGATATGAGGGCTACACCTTC
TRBV28,NA,TRBJ2-1,NA,CASIPSGGGNNEQFF,TGTGCCAGCATCCCATCCGGAGGCGGGAACAATGAGCAGTTCTTC
TRBV28,NA,TRBJ2-3,NA,CASSPPMRLVADTQYF,TGTGCCAGCAGTCCGCCGATGAGGCTTGTGGCAGATACGCAGTATTTT
TRBV30,NA,TRBJ1-1,many,CAWRVGGRRTEAFF,TGTGCCTGGAGGGTTGGGGGGAGAAGGACTGAAGCTTTCTTT
TRBV28,TRBD1,TRBJ2-7,NA,CASRPTSGTGPTEQYF,TGTGCCAGCAGACCGACCTCCGGGACAGGGCCCACCGAGCAGTACTTC
TRBV24-1,NA,TRBJ1-4,NA,CATSDPRQSQKLFF,TGTGCCACCAGTGACCCGCGGCAGAGCCAAAAACTGTTTTTT
TRBV6-5,NA,TRBJ1-3,NA,CASSPWDRLSSGNTIYF,TGTGCCAGCAGTCCCTGGGACCGTCTGAGCTCTGGAAACACCATATATTTT
TRBV6-5,NA,TRBJ1-1,NA,CASSYDGSQGKDFF,TGTGCCAGCAGTTACGATGGTTCCCAGGGTAAAGATTTCTTT
TRBV11-2,TRBD2,TRBJ2-5,few,CASSLGLAIQETQYF,TGTGCCAGCAGCTTGGGACTAGCGATCCAAGAGACCCAGTACTTC
TRBV11-2,TRBD1,TRBJ2-1,medium-sized,CASSPTGGSYNEQFF,TGTGCCAGCAGCCCGACAGGGGGCTCCTACAATGAGCAGTTCTTC
TRBV6-1,TRBD1,TRBJ1-6,NA,CASSERDRGNSLLHF,TGTGCCAGCAGTGAAAGGGACAGGGGTAATTCACTTCTCCACTTT
TRBV11-2,NA,TRBJ2-5,NA,CAGGGRPRETQYF,TGTGCCGGCGGCGGACGGCCACGAGAGACCCAGTACTTC
TRBV29-1,NA,TRBJ1-1,many,CSVPGVTTEAFF,TGCAGCGTCCCCGGGGTTACCACTGAAGCTTTCTTT
TRBV6-1,NA,TRBJ2-1,NA,CATTLGTGISDNEQFF,TGTGCCACCACACTCGGGACCGGGATTAGCGACAATGAGCAGTTCTTT
TRBV6-6,NA,TRBJ2-5,NA,CASLETNWSRGQETQYF,TGTGCCTCCCTAGAGACTAACTGGAGTCGCGGCCAAGAGACCCAGTACTTC
TRBV11-2,NA,TRBJ2-3,NA,CASSSFLGLRTDTQYF,TGTGCCAGCAGTTCCTTTCTGGGGCTTAGAACAGATACGCAATATTTT
TRBV6-1,TRBD1,TRBJ2-1,once,CASRGQGHGSYNEQFF,TGTGCCAGTAGGGGACAGGGACACGGCTCCTACAATGAGCAGTTCTTC
TRBV14,TRBD1,TRBJ1-1,NA,CASSSNRGGWNTEAFF,TGTGCCAGCAGTTCCAACAGGGGGGGGTGGAACACTGAAGCTTTCTTT
TRBV6-6,TRBD1,TRBJ2-5,NA,CVSRTYRGPQETQYF,TGTGTCAGCAGAACATATAGGGGGCCCCAAGAGACCCAGTACTTC
TRBV29-1,NA,TRBJ1-1,NA,CSTGQKDTEASF,TGCAGCACCGGACAGAAGGACACCGAAGCTTCCTTT
TRBV5-1,NA,TRBJ1-1,NA,CASSGGSGNIEAFF,TGCGCCAGCAGCGGGGGTAGCGGGAACATTGAAGCTTTCTTT
TRBV6-5,NA,TRBJ2-2,NA,CASRLSRPNTGELFF,TGTGCCAGCAGACTATCAAGGCCGAACACCGGGGAGCTGTTTTTT
TRBV6-1,NA,TRBJ2-5,NA,CVSSQQGPDLETQYF,TGTGTCAGCAGTCAACAGGGACCGGACTTGGAGACCCAGTACTTC
TRBV5-1,NA,TRBJ1-1,many,CASSLAEMTEAFF,TGCGCCAGCAGCTTGGCAGAGATGACTGAAGCTTTCTTT
TRBV6-2/TRBV6-3,NA,TRBJ2-1,NA,CASSFALNEQFF,TGTGCCAGCAGTTTCGCTCTCAATGAGCAGTTCTTC
TRBV4-1,TRBD2,TRBJ2-5,NA,CASSPGGRGETQYF,TGCGCCAGCAGCCCGGGAGGGCGCGGGGAGACCCAGTACTTT
TRBV10-3,NA,TRBJ1-3,NA,CAIMWDGNSGNTIYF,TGTGCCATCATGTGGGACGGCAACTCTGGAAACACCATATATTTT
TRBV28,TRBD1,TRBJ2-1,few,CASSPQPGQGVSQEQFF,TGTGCCAGCAGTCCACAACCAGGACAGGGAGTGAGTCAGGAGCAGTTCTTC
TRBV29-1,NA,TRBJ2-1,NA,CSAVAAVAGFSEQFF,TGTAGCGCTGTGGCCGCGGTGGCAGGGTTCAGTGAGCAGTTCTTC
TRBV6-6,NA,TRBJ1-5,NA,CASSRGHVYQPQHF,TGTGCCAGCAGTCGAGGGCATGTATATCAGCCCCAGCATTTT
TRBV12-3/TRBV12-4,TRBD2,TRBJ2-1,many,CASSWPGGRNEQFF,TGTGCCAGCAGTTGGCCGGGAGGTAGAAATGAGCAGTTCTTC
TRBV6-1,NA,TRBJ2-3,NA,CASSEGAGPDTQYF,TGTGCCAGCAGCGAAGGGGCAGGGCCAGATACGCAGTATTTT
TRBV5-1,NA,TRBJ2-7,NA,CANSLDSQAYEQYF,TGCGCCAACAGCTTAGACAGCCAAGCCTACGAGCAGTACTTC
TRBV12-3/TRBV12-4,TRBD2,TRBJ2-3,NA,CASSLGGRARDTQYF,TGTGCCAGTAGTTTAGGTGGGAGGGCACGGGATACGCAGTATTTT
TRBV4-1,NA,TRBJ2-1,once,CTTSPTDSRSVEHFF,TGCACCACCAGTCCCACGGACTCGAGAAGCGTTGAGCACTTCTTC
TRBV7-9,NA,TRBJ2-1,many,CASSLRGTEGYNEQFF,TGTGCCAGCAGCTTACGGGGGACAGAAGGGTACAATGAGCAGTTCTTC
TRBV12-3/TRBV12-4,NA,TRBJ1-3,NA,CARTLRGARNTIYF,TGTGCCAGAACTTTACGAGGTGCTCGAAACACCATATATTTT
TRBV6-1,NA,TRBJ1-5,many,CASSEATTNFDRHNQPQHF,TGTGCCAGCAGTGAAGCCACGACCAATTTCGACAGGCACAATCAGCCCCAGCATTTT
TRBV6-6,NA,TRBJ2-7,many,CASSYMNSYEQYF,TGTGCCAGCAGTTACATGAACTCCTACGAGCAGTACTTC
TRBV11-2,NA,TRBJ2-7,NA,CASSLGPSGSYEQHF,TGTGCCAGCAGCTTAGGGCCTAGTGGAAGCTACGAGCAGCATTTC
TRBV4-1,NA,TRBJ2-7,NA,CASSQEGVSSYDQYF,TGCGCCAGCAGCCAAGAGGGGGTAAGCTCCTATGACCAGTACTTC
TRBV20-1,NA,TRBJ2-7,few,CSARVGGRSYEQYF,TGCAGTGCTAGAGTAGGCGGGCGGTCCTACGAGCAGTACTTC
TRBV11-2,NA,TRBJ2-2,NA,CAGNDGRNTNTGEPFF,TGTGCCGGCAACGACGGACGCAACACGAACACCGGGGAGCCGTTTTTT
TRBV18,NA,TRBJ2-7,few,CASSPPRGGPYEQYF,TGTGCCAGCTCACCACCGAGGGGGGGTCCCTACGAGCAGTACTTC
TRBV28,TRBD2,TRBJ2-1,many,CASSLPAGGRGYNEQFF,TGTGCCAGCAGTCTCCCAGCGGGAGGGAGGGGATACAATGAGCAGTTCTTC